This T cell receptor (beta chain) was obtained from a study of blood T cell repertoires in COVID-19. Across the whole study: The study drew acute and convalescent COVID-19 samples from the United States, Italy and Spain. PBMCs, B-cell-depleted T cells, or T cells were the source of the cDNA or gDNA that made up the material.

The germline V gene encodes CDR1 SGHTA and CDR2 FQGNSA. With V trimmed by 1 base and J by 5 bases, 1 base remained unmatched. The CDR3 is made up of 13 amino acids. Regarding this clone: Other DNA sequences from this sample encode an identical CDR3 as well.

Original data processing: For nucleated cells, counts were estimated from reference gene primer amplification. The repertoire was sequenced with immunoSEQ multiplex PCR; TCRdb's copy has only in-frame clones and lacks some. V and J calls plus clone size are reproduced from that table; the DNA served to infer D and trimming. This sample carries 400,000 to 500,000 clones, roughly 90% of them seen once, and the ten largest clones take roughly 1.9%. The receptor was isolated from a woman in her 40s who had recovered from COVID-19. Sequencing was performed on PBMCs or T cells enriched from blood (not recorded which). The chain uses TRBV7-2 and TRBJ1-2; 7 bases are a match to TRBD1. The CDR3 region has the DNA TGTGCCAGCAGCTTAGGGACAGGTTATGGCTACACCTTC. Translating gives CASSLGTGYGYTF.